The 15 T cell receptor beta chains below all came from one sample that was sequenced in a study of blood T cell repertoires in COVID-19. Using immunoSEQ multiplex PCR, the repertoire was profiled, and TCRdb retains in-frame clones only, with some absent. The sample shows 250,000 to 300,000 clones, roughly 93% of them seen only once. Sample: PBMCs or T cells enriched from blood (not recorded which). The source of these receptors is a woman between 35 and 50 years old with acute COVID-19.

The rearrangement uses TRBV18 and TRBJ1-1; D may be TRBD1 (5 bases). Germline-derived CDR1 and CDR2 are KGHSH and LQKENI. The CDR3 totals 13 residues. V was trimmed by 4 bases and J by 6 bases, leaving 12 bases between them. Here the CDR3 DNA reads TGTGCCAGCTCACTAAGCCAGGGTCCTGAAGCTTTCTTT. Translated, it gives CASSLSQGPEAFF. The full variable domain, completed using reference TRBV18 and TRBJ1-1, is NAGVMQNPRHLVRRRGQEARLRCSPMKGHSHVYWYRQLPEEGLKFMVYLQKENIIDESGMPKERFSAEFPKEGPSILRIQQVVRGDSAAYFCASSLSQGPEAFFGQGTRLTVV.

This clone showed up just once. The rearrangement joins TRBV7-2 to TRBJ2-7; 7 nucleotides line up with TRBD1. The V gene's germline CDR1 is SGHTA and CDR2 FQGNSA. The CDR3 consists of 15 residues. The ends lost 3 bases at V and 6 bases at J; junction bases unmatched: 11. The CDR3 DNA is TGTGCCAGCAGCTTCCGACAGGGATCCCCTCGCGAGCAGTACTTC. It translates to CASSFRQGSPREQYF.

The chain carries TRBV28 and TRBJ2-3, with D possibly being TRBD2 (6 bases). V shed 2 bases and J shed 1 base, with 13 bases lying between them. The CDR3 spans 16 residues. CDR1 and CDR2 (germline): MDHEN, SYDVKM. CDR3 sequence reads: CASSLVGGSGTDTQYF. DNA of the CDR3: TGTGCCAGCAGTTTAGTTGGGGGGTCGGGCACAGATACGCAGTATTTT.

V is TRBV23-1 and J is TRBJ1-2; possibly TRBD1 for D (5 bases). TRBV23-1 is annotated as an ORF whose role is uncertain. Trimming removed 0 bases at V and 0 bases at J, with 20 bases between. This CDR3 has 19 residues. The CDR3 DNA sequence: TGCGCCAGCAGTCAATCGTGGGGCAACCCTACCAGAGCTAACTATGGCTACACCTTC. Its protein product is CASSQSWGNPTRANYGYTF.

The J gene is TRBJ1-2, the V gene TRBV28, with a possible D match to TRBD1 (6 bases). The V end was cut by 5 bases, the J end by 7 bases, with 20 bases between. Germline V gene sequence: CDR1 MDHEN, CDR2 SYDVKM. The length of the CDR3 is 15 residues. The CDR3 DNA sequence: TGTGCCAGCAGTGATCGGGGGGGGCAGATTGGTGGCTACACCTTC. Translation: CASSDRGGQIGGYTF.

The chain has TRBV10-3 and TRBJ1-2; 8 nucleotides agree with TRBD1. Unmatched junction bases numbered 2, after V lost 5 bases and J lost 3 bases. The CDR3 consists of 13 residues. Per germline, CDR1 ENHRY and CDR2 SYGVKD. The CDR3 DNA reads as TGTGCCATCAGTCAGGGGGCGGACTATGGCTACACCTTC. Protein: CAISQGADYGYTF.

This chain links TRBV6-5 with TRBJ2-7; 9 bases are shared with TRBD2. CDR1 is MNHEY and CDR2 is SVGAGI in the germline V gene. The CDR3 totals 15 residues. J gave up 2 bases and V 5 bases, and 7 bases lay outside the gene matches. The CDR3 DNA is TGTGCCAGCAGTCGGGTAGCGGGAGAAACCTACGAGCAGTACTTC. It encodes CASSRVAGETYEQYF.

The J gene is TRBJ2-1, the V gene TRBV5-1; 10 bases align to TRBD2. The CDR3 is 16 amino acids. Germline V CDR1 and CDR2: SGHRS, YFSETQ. The ends lost 4 bases at V and 3 bases at J; junction bases unmatched: 7. Here the CDR3 DNA reads TGCGCCAGCAGCATCCAAGCTAGCGGGGGCTACAATGAGCAGTTCTTC. It is translated as CASSIQASGGYNEQFF.

This rearrangement joins TRBV6-2 or TRBV6-3 to TRBJ2-5, with 11 nucleotides matching TRBD2. V trimming: 4 bases; J trimming: 9 bases; junction bases outside the gene matches: 10. CDR1 MNHEY and CDR2 SVGEGT come from the germline V gene. CDR3 length: 15 amino acids. The CDR3 here is CASSWGTSGPRAQYF. As DNA, the CDR3 is TGTGCCAGCAGTTGGGGGACTAGCGGACCCAGGGCCCAGTACTTC.

This chain uses TRBV28 with TRBJ2-7; 8 nucleotides line up with TRBD1. CDR3 length: 13 amino acids. Germline CDR1 and CDR2: MDHEN and SYDVKM. With 7 bases clipped from V and 4 bases from J, the junction kept 6 bases outside the gene matches. For the CDR3, the DNA is TGTGCCAGCAATCAGGGGGCTCTTTACGAGCAGTACTTC. Translated, it gives CASNQGALYEQYF. Together with reference TRBV28 and TRBJ2-7, the CDR3 gives the full variable domain: DVKVTQSSRYLVKRTGEKVFLECVQDMDHENMFWYRQDPGLGLRLIYFSYDVKMKEKGDIPEGYSVSREKKERFSLILESASTNQTSMYLCASNQGALYEQYFGPGTRLTVT.

This chain joins TRBV2 and TRBJ2-7; 12 nucleotides align to TRBD2. This CDR3 is built from 14 residues. Germline V gives CDR1 SNHLY, CDR2 FYNNEI. The J segment lost 7 bases and the V segment lost 4 bases, leaving 5 bases of the junction unmatched. The CDR3 loop reads CASSAWGTSGEQYF. The CDR3 DNA reads as TGTGCCAGCAGTGCATGGGGGACTAGCGGGGAGCAGTACTTC.

The J gene is TRBJ1-4, the V gene TRBV5-4; D uncertain. CDR1 SGHNT and CDR2 YYREEE come from the germline V gene (reference sequence). Trimming took 0 bases from V and 8 from J, leaving 11 bases between them. The CDR3 extends over 14 amino acids. CDR3 bases: TGTGCCAGCAGCTTGGCCCCCGGAGGAGAAAAACTGTTTTTT. It encodes CASSLAPGGEKLFF. Full variable domain (outside the CDR3, taken from reference TRBV5-4 and TRBJ1-4): ETGVTQSPTHLIKTRGQQVTLRCSSQSGHNTVSWYQQALGQGPQFIFQYYREEENGRGNFPPRFSGLQFPNYSSELNVNALELDDSALYLCASSLAPGGEKLFFGSGTQLSVL.

V is TRBV9 and J is TRBJ2-3; 7 bases line up with TRBD1. The CDR3 extends over 15 amino acids. From germline, CDR1 is SGDLS and CDR2 YYNGEE. Trimming took 4 bases from V and 2 from J; bases not matched to a gene: 7. For the CDR3, the DNA is TGTGCCAGCAGCCCTGGACAGGTCAACACAGATACGCAGTATTTT. Protein product: CASSPGQVNTDTQYF.

The CDR3 DNA reads as TGTGCCACCAGTGACCCCGGGACAGGGAATGGCGAGCAGTACTTC. Translating gives CATSDPGTGNGEQYF. This rearrangement joins TRBV24-1 to TRBJ2-7; 9 bases map to TRBD1. Looked up from germline, CDR1 is KGHDR and CDR2 is SFDVKD. The CDR3 has 15 residues. The V and J ends lost 4 bases and 6 bases, in that order; junction bases with no gene match: 9.

This clone came up a few times. V and J are TRBV5-1 and TRBJ2-3; D is uncertain. V lost 0 bases and J 2 bases, leaving 10 bases between the germline ends. The CDR3 totals 15 residues. Looked up from germline, CDR1 is SGHRS and CDR2 is YFSETQ. CDR3 DNA sequence: TGCGCCAGCAGCTTGGCCAGGCCTGCCACAGATACGCAGTATTTT. This codes for CASSLARPATDTQYF. The entire variable domain, with the rest obtained from reference TRBV5-1 and TRBJ2-3, is as follows: KAGVTQTPRYLIKTRGQQVTLSCSPISGHRSVSWYQQTPGQGLQFLFEYFSETQRNKGNFPGRFSGRQFSNSRSEMNVSTLELGDSALYLCASSLARPATDTQYFGPGTRLTVL.